This T cell receptor beta chain was observed in a study of beta chain features in type 1 diabetes. Study-level background: Healthy donors, compared against patients, showed similar age, gender and cell yields.

Since all of the isolated RNA was reverse transcribed, expressed TCRB transcripts were what got sequenced. Only in-frame clones appear in the TCRdb table, and some are missing; sequencing was by immunoSEQ multiplex PCR. The sample has 640,000 or so clones; 11% to 15% are singletons. For this clone: Its antigen is as yet unknown.

Germline V CDR1 and CDR2: MNHEY, SMNVEV (reference sequence). The CDR3 is 16 amino acids. Trimming removed 9 bases at V and 1 base at J, with 21 bases between. Findings and limits, study-wide: Across all four CD4+ subsets, people with type 1 diabetes showed modestly shorter TCRB CDR3s. The study found that naive, central memory and Treg TCRB repertoires appeared more similar in patients than in healthy donors.

This TCR was sampled from a man aged 18 to 30 with type 1 diabetes. What was sequenced was naive CD4+ T cells from blood. The V call is TRBV27, the J call TRBJ2-5; TRBD2 might be the D (7 bases). CDR3 in amino acids: CASSSAGGRGQETQYF. The CDR3 coding sequence is TGTGCCAGTTCCTCAGCCGGGGGGCGCGGCCAAGAGACCCAGTACTTC.